The 9 T cell receptor beta chains below all came from one sample that was sequenced in a study of T cell responses to AZD1222 COVID-19 vaccine. Data came from immunoSEQ multiplex PCR; TCRdb stores just in-frame clones and leaves some out. The data show approximately 150,000 clones, roughly nine tenths seen once. Sequencing used peripheral blood, obtained 28 days after the second AZD1222 dose. The receptors come from an adult who received the AZD1222 COVID-19 vaccine.

To note about this clone: The sample holds other DNA sequences that translate to the same CDR3. The rearrangement uses TRBV5-1 and TRBJ2-7; D possibly corresponds to TRBD2 (6 bases). The V and J ends lost 2 bases and 1 base respectively, with 10 bases between them. This CDR3 has 14 amino acids. The germline gives CDR1 SGHRS, CDR2 YFSETQ. The CDR3 spells CASSLLAGSYEQYF. CDR3 sequence (DNA): TGCGCCAGCAGCTTACTAGCAGGGTCCTACGAGCAGTACTTC. The variable domain in full, with the rest retrieved from reference TRBV5-1 and TRBJ2-7, is KAGVTQTPRYLIKTRGQQVTLSCSPISGHRSVSWYQQTPGQGLQFLFEYFSETQRNKGNFPGRFSGRQFSNSRSEMNVSTLELGDSALYLCASSLLAGSYEQYFGPGTRLTVT.

The V gene is TRBV12-5, the J gene TRBJ1-4; 7 bases fit TRBD1. The germline V gene has CDR1 LGHNT and CDR2 FRNRAP. The CDR3 loop spans 16 amino acids. Trimming took 7 bases from V and 4 from J; bases not matched to a gene: 12. Here the CDR3 reads CASADRVRGLNEKLFF. The CDR3 nucleotides read TGTGCTAGTGCCGACAGGGTTCGCGGTCTTAATGAAAAACTGTTTTTT.

The rearrangement links TRBV7-2 to TRBJ2-5; D uncertain. Germline V gene sequence: CDR1 SGHTA, CDR2 FQGNSA. V was pared by 4 bases and J by 5 bases, with 14 bases between. This CDR3 spans 14 amino acids. CDR3 DNA: TGTGCCAGCAGCTCAGCCCCTAGTGTTGAGACCCAGTACTTC. Protein product: CASSSAPSVETQYF.

As regards this clone: This specimen includes other DNA sequences encoding the same CDR3. This rearrangement joins TRBV14 to TRBJ1-2; no definite D call. The CDR3 runs 13 residues. CDR1 is SGHDN, CDR2 FVKESK, per germline. With 1 base removed from V and 4 bases from J, the gap between germline ends came to 7 bases. The CDR3 region has the DNA TGTGCCAGCAGCCAAGTTTACAGCTATGGCTACACCTTC. As protein: CASSQVYSYGYTF.

The chain uses TRBV11-3 and TRBJ1-3, with 9 bases fitting TRBD1. Germline trimming cut 1 base from V and 4 bases from J; bases unmatched to any gene: 5. The CDR3 sequence is 16 residues long. From germline, CDR1 is SGHNT and CDR2 YENEEA. CDR3 sequence reads: CASSLGGTGIGNTIYF. In DNA form, the CDR3 reads TGTGCCAGCAGCTTAGGCGGGACAGGGATCGGAAACACCATATATTTT.

This clone is classed as medium-sized. The chain has TRBV6-2 or TRBV6-3 and TRBJ1-5; D uncertain. CDR3 length: 12 residues. Trimming cost V 6 bases and J 0 bases, with 3 bases left between them. Looked up from germline, CDR1 is MNHEY and CDR2 is SVGEGT. The CDR3 loop reads CASSHSNQPQHF. The CDR3 DNA is TGTGCCAGCAGCCATAGCAATCAGCCCCAGCATTTT.

This clone was detected a few times. This chain uses TRBV28 with TRBJ1-1; no clear D gene. The length of the CDR3 is 17 residues. The ends were cut back, 6 bases at V and 1 base at J, with 21 bases in the middle. Germline assignment: CDR1 MDHEN and CDR2 SYDVKM. CDR3 in DNA: TGTGCCAGCAGCCTCTTTATGGAGGGTTGGGGGAACACTGAAGCTTTCTTT. This codes for CASSLFMEGWGNTEAFF.

The CDR3 region is CASSTGLRLEAYEQYF. The DNA for the CDR3 is TGTGCCAGCAGCACGGGCCTTCGTTTGGAAGCGTACGAGCAGTACTTC. The chain joins TRBV11-2 to TRBJ2-7, with D unclear. Germline CDR1 reads SGHAT; CDR2 reads FQNNGV. Trimming left V 5 bases short and J 4 bases short, with 21 bases between. The CDR3 spans 16 residues. Filled out from reference TRBV11-2 and TRBJ2-7, the complete variable domain reads EAGVAQSPRYKIIEKRQSVAFWCNPISGHATLYWYQQILGQGPKLLIQFQNNGVVDDSQLPKDRFSAERLKGVDSTLKIQPAKLEDSAVYLCASSTGLRLEAYEQYFGPGTRLTVT.

This chain connects TRBV2 to TRBJ2-7; 7 nucleotides agree with TRBD1. Losses at the gene ends were 4 bases for V and 2 bases for J; bases not matched to a gene: 2. The CDR3 extends over 13 amino acids. Germline V gene sequence: CDR1 SNHLY, CDR2 FYNNEI. CDR3 coding DNA: TGTGCCAGCAGTGGGGGACAGACCTACGAGCAGTACTTC. Translation: CASSGGQTYEQYF.